This T cell receptor (beta chain) was recorded in a study of read filtering for tumor transcriptome and immune sequencing. Whole-study context: About 8 patients were R-ISS I, 16 were R-ISS II, more than five were R-ISS III. Whole-transcriptome libraries were prepared after DNase treatment.

This clonotype came up many times. From about 400 ng of RNA, a library with molecular barcoded alpha/delta and beta/gamma adaptors was made. TCRdb re-called the reads with MiXCR, one entry per CDR3 protein. There are tens of thousands of distinct CDR3 sequences in the sample; roughly 18% occur only once, and 15% lies in the top ten. The receptor was isolated from a donor aged 40 or over with multiple myeloma. Sequencing used a population of CD138-negative cells sorted from bone marrow.

Here the CDR3 reads CAWSGQDLYEQYF. In DNA form, the CDR3 reads TGTGCCTGGAGTGGACAGGATCTCTACGAGCAGTACTTC. V gene TRBV30 combines with J gene TRBJ2-7; maybe TRBD1 (6 bases). Between the trimmed V and J ends, which lost 1 base and 3 bases, there was a span of 10 bases. This CDR3 contains 13 residues. The germline V gene has CDR1 GTSNPN and CDR2 SVGIG (reference sequence).